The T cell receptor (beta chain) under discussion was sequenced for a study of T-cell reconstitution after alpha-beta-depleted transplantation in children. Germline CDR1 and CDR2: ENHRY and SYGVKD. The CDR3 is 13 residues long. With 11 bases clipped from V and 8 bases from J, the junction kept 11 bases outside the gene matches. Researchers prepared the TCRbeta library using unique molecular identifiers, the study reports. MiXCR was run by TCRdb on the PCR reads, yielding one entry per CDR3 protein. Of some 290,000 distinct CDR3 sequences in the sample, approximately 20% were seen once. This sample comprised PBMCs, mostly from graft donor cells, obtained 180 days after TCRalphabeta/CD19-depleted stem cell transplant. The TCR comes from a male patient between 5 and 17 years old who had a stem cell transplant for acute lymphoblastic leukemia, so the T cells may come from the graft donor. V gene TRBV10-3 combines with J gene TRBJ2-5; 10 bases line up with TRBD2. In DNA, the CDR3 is TGTGCCTCCACTAGCGGGGAAATCCTTACCCAGTACTTC. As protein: CASTSGEILTQYF.